These T cell receptor beta chains were read from a single sample in a study of cytomegalovirus exposure and HLA in healthy donors. Produced via immunoSEQ multiplex PCR; TCRdb's table is partial and in-frame only. The repertoire holds about 150,000 clones, with 70% to 90% as singletons. Material for sequencing was PBMCs. The receptors originated from a human donor in good health. Each CDR3 is given with its conserved first and last residue. D genes are given only for firm matches. Clone sizes are given selectively: once, few, many, or a class where the clone is expanded.

v_gene,abundance,d_gene,j_gene,CDR3nt,CDR3aa
TRBV7-9,.,TRBD1,TRBJ2-7,TGTGCCAGCAGCTTTGCCCTGGGACAGTCCTACGAGCAGTACTTC,CASSFALGQSYEQYF
TRBV27,.,TRBD1,TRBJ2-7,TGTGCCAGCAGCCCATCTCGCCGGGACAGCACCTACGAGCAGTACTTC,CASSPSRRDSTYEQYF
TRBV5-1,.,.,TRBJ1-4,TGCGCCAGCAGCAGCGGGACCGACCATAATGAAAAACTGTTTTTT,CASSSGTDHNEKLFF
TRBV18,.,TRBD1,TRBJ2-2,TGTGCCAGCTCACCGGCCACAGGGGGCACCGGGGAGCTGTTTTTT,CASSPATGGTGELFF
TRBV6-6,once,.,TRBJ2-1,TGTGCCAGCAGGGCCCTCTCCTACAATGAGCAGTTCTTC,CASRALSYNEQFF
TRBV15,.,.,TRBJ1-1,TGTGCCACCAGCAGAGATCCCGGACAGAAAGCTTTCTTT,CATSRDPGQKAFF
TRBV14,.,TRBD2,TRBJ2-2,TGTGCCAGCAGCCAAGGATTGATGGGACGACTAGCGGGGGATAACACCGGGGAGCTGTTTTTT,CASSQGLMGRLAGDNTGELFF
TRBV5-6,.,.,TRBJ1-3,TGTGCCAGCAGCTCGGAGGGCTCTGGAAACACCATATATTTT,CASSSEGSGNTIYF
TRBV4-3,.,TRBD1,TRBJ2-1,TGCGCCAGCAGCCAACAAGACAGGGGGCGGGCCAATGAGCAGTTCTTC,CASSQQDRGRANEQFF
TRBV5-4,.,.,TRBJ1-2,TGTGCCAGCAGCACAGGGAACTATGGCTACACCTTC,CASSTGNYGYTF
TRBV27,.,.,TRBJ1-2,TGTGCCAGCAGTCCAATTTCGGGGGACTATGGCTACACCTTC,CASSPISGDYGYTF
TRBV7-3,once,TRBD2,TRBJ2-1,TGTGCCAGCAGCTTGGTGAGACTAGCCTTCGATGAGCAGTTCTTC,CASSLVRLAFDEQFF
TRBV6-6,.,TRBD1,TRBJ1-2,TGTGCCAGCAGTTACTTCCCCGGGACAGGGTTCGGTGGCTACACCTTC,CASSYFPGTGFGGYTF
TRBV11-2,.,.,TRBJ2-7,TGTGCCAGCAGCGTTAGTGACTACGAGCAGTACTTC,CASSVSDYEQYF
TRBV13,.,TRBD1,TRBJ2-1,TGTGCCAGCAGCTTGGCCGGGACAGCGTACAATGAGCAGTTCTTC,CASSLAGTAYNEQFF
TRBV5-1,.,.,TRBJ2-6,TGCGCCAGCAGCTTGACAGGGACGTCTGGGGCCAACGTCCTGACTTTC,CASSLTGTSGANVLTF
TRBV2,once,TRBD1,TRBJ2-6,TGTGCCAGCACCGGGACAGGGGGCAGGGCTGGGGCCAACGTCCTGACTTTC,CASTGTGGRAGANVLTF
TRBV2,.,TRBD2,TRBJ2-7,TGTGCCAGCAGCAGCGGGAGTTTTTCGTACCGAGGGAACGAGCAGTACTTC,CASSSGSFSYRGNEQYF
TRBV7-9,.,.,TRBJ2-5,TGTGCCAGCAGCTCAGGGCCAATAGAGACCCAGTACTTC,CASSSGPIETQYF
TRBV5-4,.,TRBD1,TRBJ2-1,TGTGCCAGCAGCTACCACGACAGGGGCCATGAGCAGTTCTTC,CASSYHDRGHEQFF
TRBV29-1,.,TRBD2,TRBJ2-1,TGCAGCGACCACCTCCCGGTGACTAGCGGGAGGGACGGGTACAATGAGCAGTTCTTC,CSDHLPVTSGRDGYNEQFF
TRBV11-2,.,.,TRBJ1-6,TGTGCCAGCAGCTTAGAAGGGGTTCAGCAATCACCCCTCCACTTT,CASSLEGVQQSPLHF
TRBV7-2,.,.,TRBJ2-7,.,CASSILGLSTYEQYF
TRBV5-6,.,.,TRBJ1-5,TGTGCCAGCAGCCCCGGGGTCCTGAATCAGCCCCAGCATTTT,CASSPGVLNQPQHF
TRBV4-1,.,.,TRBJ2-7,TGCGCCAGCAGCCGAAAATACCGGGACAACCAATACGAGCAGTACTTC,CASSRKYRDNQYEQYF
TRBV30,.,.,TRBJ2-1,TGTGCCTGGAGGATAAACGGGGTTGGTGAGCAGTTCTTC,CAWRINGVGEQFF
TRBV30,few,.,TRBJ2-3,TGTGCCTGGAGACAGGGCCTTTCCACAGATACGCAGTATTTT,CAWRQGLSTDTQYF
TRBV5-4,.,.,TRBJ1-1,TGTGCCACCGAACAGAGCCTGGGCACTGAAGCTTTCTTT,CATEQSLGTEAFF
TRBV29-1,once,TRBD2,TRBJ2-3,TGCAGCGCCGGACTAGCGGAGTACACAGATACGCAGTATTTT,CSAGLAEYTDTQYF
TRBV28,.,.,TRBJ1-1,TGTGCCAGCAGTTTAATTATCGGGGTGGTTGCTTTCTTT,CASSLIIGVVAFF
TRBV28,few,.,TRBJ1-2,TGTGCCAGCAGTAAGACAGTTCGTGGCTACACCTTC,CASSKTVRGYTF
TRBV11-2,.,.,TRBJ2-5,TGTGCCAGCAGCTCAGGCGCTAAAGAGACCCAGTACTTC,CASSSGAKETQYF
TRBV5-6,.,.,TRBJ1-1,TGTGCCAGCAGCTTGGGGCTTACAGTTGAAGCTTTCTTT,CASSLGLTVEAFF
TRBV7-7,.,TRBD1,TRBJ2-7,TGTGCCAGCAGCTTAGACAGGGGCTACGAGCAGTACTTC,CASSLDRGYEQYF
TRBV7-9,.,TRBD1,TRBJ2-2,TGTGCCAGCAGCTGGGGGGACAGGGCCACCGGGGAGCTGTTTTTT,CASSWGDRATGELFF